This TCR beta chain was sequenced in a study of identical twins. CDR1 and CDR2 from the germline V gene are SGHKS and YYEKEE (reference sequence). The CDR3 runs to 13 residues. Trimming took off 8 bases at V and 2 bases at J, with 14 bases between the two ends. As to this clonotype: No antigen is known for it.

Study-level findings and limits: For out-of-frame alpha sequences shared by twins, low generation probability was in excess.

MiXCR was run by TCRdb on the 5' RACE reads, yielding one entry per CDR3 protein. The repertoire holds roughly 720,000 distinct CDR3 sequences, with 18% as singletons. This sample also belongs to another study, concerning T cells expressing NK-cell markers. That work contributes: With respect to HCMV, most of the eight sequenced donors were seropositive, and one was seronegative. Alpha-beta TCR T cells were the sole sorting target in several experiments, owing to an anti-gamma-delta TCR antibody. The dominant NKG2C+ clonotypes represented about 1.0-7.5% of CD8+ T cells in several donors.

The gene calls are TRBV5-5 and TRBJ2-7; D is unresolved. The clonotype was recovered from a woman younger than 35 in good health. The sample consisted of PBMCs. DNA for the CDR3: TGTGCCAGGGGCCCTCCCCAGGCCTACGAGCAGTACTTC. Encoded protein: CARGPPQAYEQYF.